This record covers a single T cell receptor beta chain. This clone has just a few counts. Its antigen is still unknown. Qualities for individual bases were not recorded, and no much larger clone is one base off. This entry belongs to a study of blood T cell repertoires in COVID-19 (TCRdb year 2020). About the full investigation: Samples covering the acute and convalescent phases of COVID-19 were provided by collaborators in the United States, Italy and Spain. The prospective study material was composed of cDNA or gDNA derived from T cells, B-cell-depleted T cells, or PBMCs. Deeply sampled blood TCRbeta repertoires from subjects exposed to, actively infected with, or recovered from COVID-19 were included in the dataset. The repertoires were released in a freely available public database intended as a resource for research on the immune response to SARS-CoV-2. The samples were drawn from two sources: the first 160 participants of the ongoing ImmuneRACE study, and about 1,300 subjects contributed by 6 global collaborators. The sample metadata nearly always contained a de-identified subject ID, COVID-19 status, age in years and sex. Where available, HLA class I and class II types were obtained from metadata supplied by the sample provider rather than from assay-based typing. General study outcomes and caveats: The amount of clinical and demographic metadata varied by source and participant and was provided uncurated.

Trimming takes 2 bases from V and 4 bases from J, and the germline ends sit 9 bases apart. The germline V gene specifies MDHEN as CDR1 and SYDVKM as CDR2. Including cysteine and phenylalanine, the CDR3 has 14 amino acids. The read is trimmed to its CDR3 DNA, 42 bases read in frame from base 1. Collaborating institutions collected whole blood in K2EDTA tubes following their own protocols. Collaborator samples were shipped for TCRbeta analysis as frozen whole blood, isolated PBMCs, or DNA extracted from either sample type. TCRbeta CDR3 regions were amplified from genomic DNA using the immunoSEQ Assay, a bias-controlled multiplex PCR. Turning to the authors' computational methods: The number of nucleated cells in each sample was estimated by amplification of reference gene primers within the assay. Sequence reads were collapsed and filtered to measure the absolute abundance of every unique TCRbeta CDR3 rearrangement. Productive Simpson clonality was computed per sample as the square root of Simpson's diversity index over productive rearrangements. TCRdb holds this immuneACCESS table with in-frame rearrangements only. Some clones are missing; in checked studies, unresolved V genes explain under half, and the rest has no known cause. The V and J calls and clone size are taken from that table; D and trimming were inferred from the DNA. Across this sample there are approximately 360,000 clones, with roughly 90% seen only once. The ten largest clones take up 1% to 1.5% of the sample.

The sequence was obtained from a man aged 35 to 55 with acute or convalescent COVID-19. This receptor chain uses TRBV28 and TRBJ2-1; TRBD1 is possibly the D segment (5 matching bases). Input material: peripheral blood. The CDR3 reads as follows: CASSLLDIYNEQFF. The DNA sequence is given as TGTGCCAGCAGTTTACTGGACATTTACAATGAGCAGTTCTTC. Extended through the reference TRBV28 and TRBJ2-1 proteins, this CDR3 yields the full variable domain: DVKVTQSSRYLVKRTGEKVFLECVQDMDHENMFWYRQDPGLGLRLIYFSYDVKMKEKGDIPEGYSVSREKKERFSLILESASTNQTSMYLCASSLLDIYNEQFFGPGTRLTVL.